This is a list of T cell receptor beta chains from one sample in a study of blood T cell repertoires in COVID-19. Produced via immunoSEQ multiplex PCR; TCRdb's table is partial and in-frame only. The repertoire has 230,000 or so clones, about 85% of them found once; the top ten carry around 6.3%. Sequencing input: PBMCs or T cells enriched from blood (not recorded which). The origin of the receptors is a woman aged 50 to 65 who had been exposed to COVID-19. Both conserved end residues are part of each CDR3. The order of the fields is V gene, clone size, D gene, J gene, CDR3 DNA, CDR3 protein. D genes are given only for firm matches. A clone size is listed for some rows: how often the clone was seen (once, few, many), or a class if it is expanded.

>TRBV5-1|.|TRBD2|TRBJ2-1
TGCGCCAGCAGCCCGGTGGGCGGGGGGCTGGATGAGCAGTTCTTC
CASSPVGGGLDEQFF
>TRBV5-4|.|TRBD1|TRBJ1-1
TGTGCCAGCAGCGGCCGACAGGGTTATATGAACACTGAAGCTTTCTTT
CASSGRQGYMNTEAFF
>TRBV7-9|.|.|TRBJ1-2
TGTGCCAGCAGCTTCCGAGGACAGCTTCTTAACTATGGCTACACCTTC
CASSFRGQLLNYGYTF
>TRBV3-1/TRBV3-2|.|TRBD2|TRBJ2-3
TGTGCCAGCAGCCAATCCGGGCGGGGGTACACAGATACGCAGTATTTT
CASSQSGRGYTDTQYF
>TRBV5-1|.|TRBD1|TRBJ1-1
TGCGCCAGCAGCTATCGACAGGGGTTAATCACTGAAGCTTTCTTT
CASSYRQGLITEAFF
>TRBV12-3/TRBV12-4|.|TRBD1|TRBJ1-1
TGTGCCAGCAGTTTTCCCGGGACAGGGGCTTTCTTT
CASSFPGTGAFF
>TRBV11-2|.|TRBD1|TRBJ2-7
TGTGCCAGCAGCTTTGGCAGGGGGAGATACTACGAGCAGTACTTC
CASSFGRGRYYEQYF
>TRBV4-2|.|.|TRBJ2-3
TGTGCCAGCAGCGGGACTGGCAACACAGATACGCAGTATTTT
CASSGTGNTDTQYF
>TRBV11-2|once|TRBD1|TRBJ2-2
TGTGCCAGCAGCGTGGGACAGGGTCAGATCGGGGAGCTGTTTTTT
CASSVGQGQIGELFF
>TRBV3-1/TRBV3-2|.|.|TRBJ2-6
TGTGCCAGCAGCCTGCGGGCCTACTCTGGGGCCAACGTCCTGACTTTC
CASSLRAYSGANVLTF
>TRBV30|.|TRBD2|TRBJ2-5
TGTGCCCGGGGGGATCTTAGGGAAACCCAGTACTTC
CARGDLRETQYF
>TRBV7-8|.|TRBD2|TRBJ2-2
TGTGCCAGTGCTAGCGGGGGACGTAACACCGGGGAGCTGTTTTTT
CASASGGRNTGELFF
>TRBV7-2|.|TRBD2|TRBJ2-7
TGTGCCAGCAGCTTAGCTTCCGGGACTACGAGTGGGGCCTACGAGCAGTACTTC
CASSLASGTTSGAYEQYF
>TRBV19|.|TRBD1|TRBJ2-1
TGTGCCAGTAGTACCTCGGACAGGTACAACAATGAGCAGTTCTTC
CASSTSDRYNNEQFF
>TRBV6-6|.|TRBD2|TRBJ2-2
TGTGCCACTGGGACTACGGGCGCCGGGGAGCTGTTTTTT
CATGTTGAGELFF
>TRBV5-4|.|.|TRBJ2-2
TGTGCCAGCAGCCGGGACTCGCAGCCCTCAAACACCGGGGAGCTGTTTTTT
CASSRDSQPSNTGELFF
>TRBV12-3/TRBV12-4|.|.|TRBJ2-7
TGTGCCAGCAGTTTATTGAGGACGGGGGAGCAGTACTTC
CASSLLRTGEQYF
>TRBV6-5|.|TRBD1|TRBJ1-2
TGTGCCAGCCACCAAGGGGGCGCTCCTAAGGGCTACACCTTC
CASHQGGAPKGYTF
>TRBV27|.|.|TRBJ1-5
TGTGCCAGCAGTCAAGGGGGGGCACTGCAGCCCCAGCATTTT
CASSQGGALQPQHF
>TRBV9|.|TRBD1|TRBJ1-2
TGTGCCAGCAGCGATCCTGCCAGGGGGGCTAACTATGGCTACACCTTC
CASSDPARGANYGYTF
>TRBV12-3/TRBV12-4|.|.|TRBJ1-2
TGTGCCAGCAGCGGACAGTTCTATGGCTACACCTTC
CASSGQFYGYTF
>TRBV2|.|TRBD2|TRBJ2-7
TGTGCCAGCACCTGGGGCGGGACTAGCGGATTCTACGAGCAGTACTTC
CASTWGGTSGFYEQYF
>TRBV6-5|.|TRBD1|TRBJ1-1
TGTGCCAGCAGCCCCCGGGACAGAAACACTGAAGCTTTCTTT
CASSPRDRNTEAFF
>TRBV10-3|.|.|TRBJ1-4
TGTGCCATCAGTGAGAGGGGGGAAAAACTGTTTTTT
CAISERGEKLFF
>TRBV5-3|once|.|TRBJ1-1
TGTGCCAGAAGCTTGGTCCGGGTTCAGGCTTTCTTT
CARSLVRVQAFF
>TRBV6-5|.|TRBD1|TRBJ1-4
TGTGCCAGCAGTCAGGGACAGGAAAATGAAAAACTGTTTTTT
CASSQGQENEKLFF
>TRBV29-1|.|TRBD1|TRBJ1-2
TGCAGCGTTGAAGATCGCTACAGGGGAGAGGGCTACACCTTC
CSVEDRYRGEGYTF
>TRBV5-4|.|.|TRBJ1-1
TGTGCCAGCAGCGCCCTGGTGGAGGGGCGGACTGAAGCTTTCTTT
CASSALVEGRTEAFF
>TRBV2|.|TRBD1|TRBJ1-2
TGTGCCAGCGCAACAGGGGCCCGAGGCTACACCTTC
CASATGARGYTF
>TRBV29-1|.|.|TRBJ1-2
TGCAGCGTTTATATGGGGGGAAGTGGCTACACCTTC
CSVYMGGSGYTF
>TRBV9|.|.|TRBJ1-5
TGTGCCAGCAGCAGTCAGTCGGGTCAGCCCCAGCATTTT
CASSSQSGQPQHF
>TRBV3-1/TRBV3-2|.|.|TRBJ1-2
TGTGCCAGCAGCCAAAGCGAGGGTGGCTACACCTTC
CASSQSEGGYTF
>TRBV7-3|.|TRBD1|TRBJ1-1
TGTGCCAGCAGTTCCTACAGGGGGTCTGAAGCTTTCTTT
CASSSYRGSEAFF
>TRBV5-6|.|TRBD1|TRBJ1-2
TGTGCCAGCAGCTTGGGGGACAGGGGTTGGAGCTACACCTTC
CASSLGDRGWSYTF
>TRBV5-6|.|.|TRBJ1-5
TGTGCCAGCAGCAAGCTCGGAGAGTATAGCAATCAGCCCCAGCATTTT
CASSKLGEYSNQPQHF
>TRBV19|.|TRBD1|TRBJ1-5
TGTGCCAGTAGACAGGGGACCAATCAGCCCCAGCATTTT
CASRQGTNQPQHF
>TRBV5-1|.|.|TRBJ2-7
TGCGCCAGCAGCTTGGGGTTCGGTGCTAGCCCCTACGAGCAGTACTTC
CASSLGFGASPYEQYF
>TRBV2|.|TRBD2|TRBJ2-1
TGTGCCAGCAGCTTGGGACTAGCGGGGGGGTTTCGTGAGCAGTTCTTC
CASSLGLAGGFREQFF